One and the same sample provided the 31 T cell receptor beta chains below, sequenced in a study of PD-1 blockade in classical Hodgkin lymphoma. TCRdb keeps only in-frame clones here, not all; method: immunoSEQ multiplex PCR. The profile shows thousands of clones, just under 85% of them singletons. Relapse after autologous stem cell transplantation occurred in every patient, and brentuximab vedotin exposure varied. Sequences were derived from peripheral blood mononuclear cells (PBMCs), sampled at baseline. The receptors shown here come from a human donor with classical Hodgkin lymphoma.

As regards this clone: One end of the junction fails to match germline, which may point to a read error. The rearrangement uses TRBV4-1 and TRBJ2-7, with no clear D. There are 15 residues in the CDR3. CDR1 and CDR2 (germline): MGHRA, YSYEKL. The CDR3 region has the DNA TGCGCCAGCAACCAAAACCCCGGCACTTTCAGCGAGCAGTACTTC. This translates into CASNQNPGTFSEQYF.

Written as DNA, the CDR3 is TGTGCCAGCTCAGAAGGGACTAGCGTGCAGTTCTTC. Its protein is CASSEGTSVQFF. The J gene is TRBJ2-1, the V gene TRBV18; 10 bases are a match to TRBD2. Germline-derived CDR1 and CDR2 are KGHSH and LQKENI. With 5 bases clipped from V and 12 bases from J, the junction kept 4 bases outside the gene matches. The length of the CDR3 is 12 residues.

This clone has a single count. J is TRBJ1-5 and V is TRBV27; D may be TRBD1 (5 bases). Germline V lookup: CDR1 MNHEY, CDR2 SMNVEV (reference sequence). There are 15 residues in the CDR3. V was cut by 5 bases and J by 6 bases, with 17 bases left in between. The CDR3 DNA follows: TGTGCCAGCAGTCCAAGGTCCAGGGTCGGTCAGCCCCAGCATTTT. This sequence encodes CASSPRSRVGQPQHF.

The V and J genes are TRBV19 and TRBJ2-7, with D possibly matching TRBD1 (6 bases). Trimming removed 7 bases at V and 1 base at J, with 14 bases between. Germline CDR1 is LNHDA and CDR2 is SQIVND (reference sequence). The CDR3 sequence is 14 residues long. The CDR3 region has the DNA TGTGCCAGTATGGAGCAGAGGGGGTCCTACGAGCAGTACTTC. It encodes CASMEQRGSYEQYF.

In regard to this clone: The germline gene is not matched at one end of the junction; a read error may be the cause. This rearrangement joins TRBV10-3 to TRBJ1-2; 7 nucleotides agree with TRBD1. The CDR3 is 15 residues long. CDR1 and CDR2 (germline): ENHRY, SYGVKD. CDR3 sequence: CASSYSTGTAGGYTF. CDR3 nucleotide sequence: TGTGCCAGCAGTTACTCCACCGGGACAGCTGGTGGCTACACCTTC.

A word on this clone: The DNA is left out, because the CDR3 cannot be placed on it with certainty; the CDR3 is given as TCRdb lists it. The chain employs TRBV18 and TRBJ1-2. CDR1 and CDR2 from the germline V gene are KGHSH and LQKENI. The CDR3 spans 15 residues, counting both ends. This chain's CDR3 is CASSPSAPGAYGYTF.

In its sample, this clone was seen a few times. The rearrangement links TRBV7-6 to TRBJ1-4; D uncertain. The CDR3 contains 14 residues. V was pared by 3 bases and J by 8 bases, with 13 bases between. From germline, CDR1 is SGHVS and CDR2 FNYEAQ. CDR3 protein: CASSFNVIGEKLFF. CDR3 bases: TGTGCCAGCAGCTTCAACGTTATAGGGGAAAAACTGTTTTTT.

J is TRBJ2-7 and V is TRBV13; 12 nucleotides match TRBD2. Germline V gene sequence: CDR1 PRHDT, CDR2 FYEKMQ (reference sequence). Trimming cost V 5 bases and J 2 bases; bases outside gene matches: 10. The CDR3 has 17 residues. As DNA, the CDR3 is TGTGCCAGCAGCATCCGGACTAGCGGGACTCAACCCTACGAGCAGTACTTC. Translated: CASSIRTSGTQPYEQYF.

The chain joins TRBV6-1 to TRBJ2-1; 12 bases align to TRBD2. Trimming at V came to 8 bases and at J to 1 base, leaving 3 bases not matched to a gene. Germline loops: CDR1 MNHNS, CDR2 SASEGT. The CDR3 extends over 15 amino acids. The CDR3 DNA reads TGTGCCAGCCGCGGACTAGCGGGATCCTACAATGAGCAGTTCTTC. Translation: CASRGLAGSYNEQFF.

V and J are TRBV2 and TRBJ2-2; no clear D gene. The CDR3 length is 15 residues. In germline, CDR1 is SNHLY, CDR2 FYNNEI. Trimming pared 4 bases from V and 0 bases from J, leaving 9 bases between. The CDR3 loop is CASSVLAANTGELFF. The CDR3 nucleotides read TGTGCCAGCAGTGTTTTGGCGGCGAACACCGGGGAGCTGTTTTTT.

The rearrangement uses TRBV6-5 and TRBJ1-4; D may be TRBD1 (5 bases). V dropped 6 bases and J dropped 8 bases, with 16 bases sitting between them. Germline CDR1 is MNHEY and CDR2 is SVGAGI. This CDR3 spans 14 amino acids. CDR3 DNA sequence: TGTGCCAGCAGCCAGGACATACGTCGCGAAAAACTGTTTTTT. Translated: CASSQDIRREKLFF.

The chain links TRBV28 to TRBJ2-5; tentatively, D is TRBD1 (6 bases). The tail of the sequence fits TRBJ2-7 better, so the J call may be wrong. The CDR3 covers 14 residues. CDR1 is MDHEN and CDR2 is SYDVKM in the germline V gene. CDR3 protein: CATEGTGTSYEQYF. CDR3 sequence (DNA): TGTGCCACCGAAGGGACCGGGACAAGCTACGAGCAGTACTTC.

The rearrangement uses TRBV7-9 and TRBJ2-3; no firm D call. The CDR3 contains 14 residues. V was trimmed by 2 bases and J by 12 bases, leaving 18 bases between them. In germline, CDR1 is SEHNR, CDR2 FQNEAQ (reference sequence). CDR3: CASSLTDRGNSQYF. CDR3 DNA: TGTGCCAGCAGCTTAACGGACCGAGGCAATAGTCAGTATTTT.

J is TRBJ1-3 and V is TRBV7-9; 11 bases align to TRBD1. Unmatched junction bases numbered 5, after V lost 5 bases and J lost 8 bases. Germline V CDR1 and CDR2: SEHNR, FQNEAQ (reference sequence). The CDR3 runs 14 residues. Here the CDR3 reads CASSPGQGVDTIYF. CDR3 sequence (DNA): TGTGCCAGCAGCCCGGGACAGGGGGTAGACACCATATATTTT.

The chain uses TRBV13 and TRBJ2-5; D perhaps matches TRBD1 (5 bases). V gave up 3 bases and J gave up 2 bases, with 16 bases separating them. Germline CDR1 reads PRHDT; CDR2 reads FYEKMQ (reference sequence). CDR3 length: 16 amino acids. CDR3 sequence (DNA): TGTGCCAGCAGCTTTCGTCACCGGACACCACAAGAGACCCAGTACTTC. Its protein product is CASSFRHRTPQETQYF.

The V and J genes are TRBV5-4 and TRBJ2-5, with 7 bases that match TRBD2. V trimming: 6 bases; J trimming: 5 bases; junction bases outside the gene matches: 7. Germline V gene lookup returns CDR1 SGHNT and CDR2 YYREEE (reference sequence). CDR3 length: 13 residues. CDR3 bases: TGTGCCAGCACGGCGGGAGTCTTGGAGACCCAGTACTTC. This translates into CASTAGVLETQYF.

The chain combines TRBV9 with TRBJ2-3, with no clear D. This CDR3 spans 14 amino acids. Germline CDR1 is SGDLS and CDR2 is YYNGEE. The ends were cut back, 0 bases at V and 1 base at J, with 6 bases in the middle. The DNA for the CDR3 is TGTGCCAGCAGCGTAGATGCCCGCACAGATACGCAGTATTTT. This codes for CASSVDARTDTQYF. Full variable domain (rest looked up from reference TRBV9 and TRBJ2-3): DSGVTQTPKHLITATGQRVTLRCSPRSGDLSVYWYQQSLDQGLQFLIQYYNGEERAKGNILERFSAQQFPDLHSELNLSSLELGDSALYFCASSVDARTDTQYFGPGTRLTVL.

V gene TRBV19 combines with J gene TRBJ2-7; no firm D call. The CDR3 has 14 residues. The germline gives CDR1 LNHDA, CDR2 SQIVND (reference sequence). V dropped 5 bases and J dropped 3 bases, with 14 bases sitting between them. CDR3 sequence reads: CASSATWAGYEQYF. The CDR3 nucleotides are TGTGCCAGTAGTGCGACTTGGGCCGGCTACGAGCAGTACTTC.

The table lists this clone with a count of one. This chain connects TRBV11-2 to TRBJ1-2; D ambiguous. With 4 bases removed from V and 6 bases from J, the gap between germline ends came to 15 bases. Looked up from germline, CDR1 is SGHAT and CDR2 is FQNNGV. This CDR3 has 14 residues. The DNA for the CDR3 is TGTGCCAGCAGCTCGGTGGGCAGGACTGATGGCTACACCTTC. As protein: CASSSVGRTDGYTF.

Only a few counts were recorded for this clone. This chain links TRBV19 with TRBJ1-1, with D hard to call. The CDR3 covers 14 residues. The V and J ends lost 6 bases and 5 bases respectively, with 16 bases between them. Germline assignment: CDR1 LNHDA and CDR2 SQIVND (reference sequence). The CDR3 coding sequence is TGTGCCAGTAGCTTGAACTTAGTAGGGACTGAAGCTTTCTTT. It translates to CASSLNLVGTEAFF.

The J gene is TRBJ2-4, the V gene TRBV28, with D perhaps TRBD2 (5 bases). This CDR3 is built from 12 residues. Germline assignment: CDR1 MDHEN and CDR2 SYDVKM. V gave up 2 bases and J gave up 14 bases, with 13 bases separating them. The CDR3 nucleotides read TGTGCCAGCAGTTTACAGGCGGGCAGGAAGTACTTC. Residues: CASSLQAGRKYF.

J is TRBJ2-5 and V is TRBV6-1, with 8 bases lining up with TRBD2. In germline, CDR1 is MNHNS, CDR2 SASEGT. The V and J ends lost 6 bases and 5 bases, in that order; junction bases with no gene match: 11. The CDR3 is 15 amino acids. DNA of the CDR3: TGTGCCAGCAGGGCGGGGGGTGCGATTCGGGAGACCCAGTACTTC. Amino acid sequence: CASRAGGAIRETQYF.

The chain combines TRBV30 with TRBJ2-1; 10 bases are a match to TRBD2. This CDR3 comprises 14 residues. J lost 14 bases, V lost 1 base, and 11 bases had no gene match. The V gene's germline CDR1 is GTSNPN and CDR2 SVGIG (reference sequence). The CDR3 coding sequence is TGTGCCTGGAGTGGCCTAGCGGGAGACCTGTACGAGTTCTTC. Amino acids: CAWSGLAGDLYEFF.

This sequence joins TRBV11-2 and TRBJ2-6, with D unresolved. The CDR3 consists of 17 residues. The germline V and J ends were trimmed by 3 bases and 5 bases, with 17 bases remaining between them. Germline V gene lookup returns CDR1 SGHAT and CDR2 FQNNGV. CDR3 DNA sequence: TGTGCCAGCAGCTTGGAGCAGCAACAAAGTCGGGCCAACGTCCTGACTTTC. Encoded protein: CASSLEQQQSRANVLTF.

This rearrangement joins TRBV5-4 to TRBJ1-2, with 12 positions matching TRBD1. The CDR3 length is 14 residues. The germline V gene encodes CDR1 SGHNT and CDR2 YYREEE (reference sequence). Losses at the gene ends were 4 bases for V and 13 bases for J; bases not matched to a gene: 11. The CDR3 sequence is CASSPSGTGGGGTF. CDR3 DNA sequence: TGTGCCAGCAGCCCCTCCGGGACAGGGGGCGGGGGCACCTTC. Variable domain in full (rest from reference TRBV5-4 and TRBJ1-2): ETGVTQSPTHLIKTRGQQVTLRCSSQSGHNTVSWYQQALGQGPQFIFQYYREEENGRGNFPPRFSGLQFPNYSSELNVNALELDDSALYLCASSPSGTGGGGTFGSGTRLTVV.

This chain links TRBV28 with TRBJ2-2; 7 bases are shared with TRBD1. J lost 4 bases, V lost 6 bases, and 11 bases had no gene match. CDR1 and CDR2 from the germline V gene are MDHEN and SYDVKM. The CDR3 is 16 amino acids. The CDR3 nucleotides are TGTGCCAGCAGGCCGACCTACCACAGGGGCACCGGGGAGCTGTTTTTT. It translates to CASRPTYHRGTGELFF.

This clone was counted a single time. The rearrangement uses TRBV5-1 and TRBJ2-1, with unresolved D. The germline V and J ends were trimmed by 0 bases and 0 bases, with 10 bases remaining between them. Germline V CDR1 and CDR2: SGHRS, YFSETQ. The CDR3 extends over 16 amino acids. CDR3 loop: CASSLVTSSSYNEQFF. CDR3 nucleotides: TGCGCCAGCAGCTTGGTAACGTCCAGCTCCTACAATGAGCAGTTCTTC.

This chain uses TRBV27 with TRBJ2-1; D is ambiguous. This CDR3 is 14 amino acids long. In germline, CDR1 is MNHEY, CDR2 SMNVEV (reference sequence). The ends were cut back, 2 bases at V and 4 bases at J, with 9 bases in the middle. The CDR3 reads CASSLIPPYNEQFF. The CDR3 region has the DNA TGTGCCAGCAGTTTAATCCCCCCGTACAATGAGCAGTTCTTC.

The chain has TRBV19 and TRBJ1-1, with D unresolved. The CDR3 loop spans 14 amino acids. Looked up from germline, CDR1 is LNHDA and CDR2 is SQIVND (reference sequence). V was trimmed by 1 base and J by 1 base, leaving 7 bases between them. The CDR3 spells CASSIVPRNTEAFF. CDR3 in DNA: TGTGCCAGTAGTATAGTGCCGAGGAACACTGAAGCTTTCTTT.

The V call is TRBV4-1, the J call TRBJ1-2; TRBD1 might be the D (5 bases). V was cut by 0 bases and J by 0 bases, with 8 bases left in between. This CDR3 is built from 15 residues. Germline V gene sequence: CDR1 MGHRA, CDR2 YSYEKL. CDR3 nucleotides: TGCGCCAGCAGCCAAGAGGCAGGGACTAACTATGGCTACACCTTC. Translating gives CASSQEAGTNYGYTF.

The gene calls are TRBV28 and TRBJ2-5; 9 bases are a match to TRBD1. Germline trimming cut 2 bases from V and 4 bases from J; bases unmatched to any gene: 2. CDR3 length: 14 residues. Germline V gene sequence: CDR1 MDHEN, CDR2 SYDVKM. CDR3 sequence: CASSLGGQGETQYF. Written as DNA, the CDR3 is TGTGCCAGCAGTTTAGGGGGACAGGGAGAGACCCAGTACTTC. The whole variable domain, remainder taken from reference TRBV28 and TRBJ2-5, is DVKVTQSSRYLVKRTGEKVFLECVQDMDHENMFWYRQDPGLGLRLIYFSYDVKMKEKGDIPEGYSVSREKKERFSLILESASTNQTSMYLCASSLGGQGETQYFGPGTRLLVL.